The 15 T cell receptor beta chains below all came from one sample that was sequenced in a study of shared clonotypes between healthy human individuals. Sequencing was performed with immunoSEQ multiplex PCR; in TCRdb, only in-frame clones are kept and a portion is missing. Counted here are 450,000 to 500,000 clones, around 85% occurring once; the ten biggest clones make up approximately 11%. Sequenced: PBMCs. The receptors shown here come from a woman between 40 and 55 years old in good health. Some clones in this sample may be carry-over from other donors' samples.

The rearrangement joins TRBV5-1 to TRBJ2-1, with TRBD2 matching 15 bases. This CDR3 is built from 18 residues. Trimming removed 0 bases from V and 7 bases from J; junction bases left unmatched: 8. Germline V gene data show CDR1 as SGHRS and CDR2 as YFSETQ. The CDR3 sequence: CASSLGPAGTSGGNEQFF. The CDR3 region has the DNA TGCGCCAGCAGCTTGGGCCCCGCCGGGACTAGCGGGGGGAATGAGCAGTTCTTC. Variable domain in full (rest from reference TRBV5-1 and TRBJ2-1): KAGVTQTPRYLIKTRGQQVTLSCSPISGHRSVSWYQQTPGQGLQFLFEYFSETQRNKGNFPGRFSGRQFSNSRSEMNVSTLELGDSALYLCASSLGPAGTSGGNEQFFGPGTRLTVL.

This clone is a singleton in its sample. The CDR3 DNA sequence: TGTGCCAGCAGATTACACGTGGGGGCCGGTGCGGCCCAGTACTTC. Amino acid sequence: CASRLHVGAGAAQYF. The chain is built from TRBV28 and TRBJ2-5, with D maybe TRBD1 (6 bases). Trimming cost V 6 bases and J 9 bases, with 23 bases left between them. This CDR3 is built from 15 residues. Looked up from germline, CDR1 is MDHEN and CDR2 is SYDVKM. The full variable domain, completed using reference TRBV28 and TRBJ2-5, is DVKVTQSSRYLVKRTGEKVFLECVQDMDHENMFWYRQDPGLGLRLIYFSYDVKMKEKGDIPEGYSVSREKKERFSLILESASTNQTSMYLCASRLHVGAGAAQYFGPGTRLLVL.

This clone came up once. This chain connects TRBV2 to TRBJ1-2; D is unclear. Trimming took 1 base from V and 3 from J, leaving 9 bases between them. Germline V gene data show CDR1 as SNHLY and CDR2 as FYNNEI. This CDR3 is 14 amino acids long. The CDR3 here is CASSEGAYYYGYTF. DNA of the CDR3: TGTGCCAGCAGTGAAGGGGCTTACTACTATGGCTACACCTTC.

Comment on this clone: This same CDR3 is encoded by further DNA sequences in the sample. The CDR3 DNA is TGCGCCAGCAGCTTAGGTGGAAACTATGGCTACACCTTC. This gives the protein CASSLGGNYGYTF. The V and J genes are TRBV5-1 and TRBJ1-2; D not certain. V lost 2 bases and J 2 bases, leaving 7 bases between the germline ends. The CDR3 totals 13 residues. Germline CDR1 reads SGHRS; CDR2 reads YFSETQ.

Remarks on this clone: A far bigger clonotype differs at one base, so this is likely a read error. Other DNA sequences in the same sample also yield this CDR3. The rearrangement joins TRBV28 to TRBJ2-5, with D uncertain. Germline-derived CDR1 and CDR2 are MDHEN and SYDVKM. The CDR3 is made up of 13 amino acids. CDR3 in amino acids: CASSSPPVETQYF. The CDR3 DNA reads as TGTGCTAGCAGTTCGCCTCCAGTTGAGACCCAGTACTTC. The complete variable domain, with remaining parts taken from reference TRBV28 and TRBJ2-5, reads DVKVTQSSRYLVKRTGEKVFLECVQDMDHENMFWYRQDPGLGLRLIYFSYDVKMKEKGDIPEGYSVSREKKERFSLILESASTNQTSMYLCASSSPPVETQYFGPGTRLLVL.

The chain is built from TRBV10-1 and TRBJ2-6; D is ambiguous. The CDR3 runs to 16 residues. V lost 4 bases, J lost 5 bases, and 15 bases lay in between. From germline, CDR1 is WNHNN and CDR2 SYGVQD (reference sequence). The CDR3 reads CASSASPQSRANVLTF. In DNA, the CDR3 is TGCGCCAGCAGTGCATCACCACAAAGTCGGGCCAACGTCCTGACTTTC.

This chain joins TRBV19 and TRBJ1-1; 8 nucleotides line up with TRBD1. V shed 9 bases, J shed 2 bases, and the junction held 8 bases outside the gene matches. This CDR3 comprises 14 residues. Germline V gene sequence: CDR1 LNHDA, CDR2 SQIVND (reference sequence). CDR3 region: CASGNRGLNTEAFF. The CDR3 nucleotides read TGTGCCAGCGGGAACAGGGGGTTAAACACTGAAGCTTTCTTT.

The J gene is TRBJ1-3, the V gene TRBV5-1; D unresolved. CDR3 length: 14 amino acids. Trimming stripped 5 bases from V and 1 base from J, with 10 bases between. Germline loops: CDR1 SGHRS, CDR2 YFSETQ. CDR3 protein: CASRLWGSGNTIYF. Here the CDR3 DNA reads TGCGCCAGCAGGTTGTGGGGTTCTGGAAACACCATATATTTT.

This chain joins TRBV19 and TRBJ1-1; TRBD1 aligns across 7 bases. CDR1 is LNHDA, CDR2 SQIVND, per germline (reference sequence). The CDR3 is made up of 13 amino acids. V dropped 6 bases and J dropped 6; count of bases not matched to a gene: 7. This chain's CDR3 is CASSPGQSPEAFF. CDR3 bases: TGTGCCAGTAGCCCGGGACAGTCCCCTGAAGCTTTCTTT.

This chain joins TRBV4-1 and TRBJ2-1; 7 bases fit TRBD2. The CDR3 has 15 residues. The germline V gene has CDR1 MGHRA and CDR2 YSYEKL. The V and J ends lost 4 bases and 2 bases, in that order; junction bases with no gene match: 5. CDR3 protein: CASSRASGAYNEQFF. CDR3 sequence (DNA): TGCGCCAGCAGCCGGGCTAGCGGAGCCTACAATGAGCAGTTCTTC.

The chain recombines TRBV6-6 with TRBJ1-1, with 8 bases matching TRBD1. CDR1 and CDR2 (germline): MNHNY, SVGAGI (reference sequence). The CDR3 totals 15 residues. The V gene end was trimmed by 4 bases and the J gene end by 3 bases; junction bases not matched to a gene: 7. CDR3 nucleotides: TGTGCCAGCAGTTCGACGGCGACAGGGGACACTGAAGCTTTCTTT. This gives the protein CASSSTATGDTEAFF.

V usage is TRBV14 and J usage is TRBJ1-2, with 7 bases matching TRBD1. V lost 5 bases, J lost 6 bases, and 6 bases stayed unmatched. Germline-derived CDR1 and CDR2 are SGHDN and FVKESK. The CDR3 is 13 amino acids. CDR3 nucleotide sequence: TGTGCCAGCAGCGAACAGGGGACGGATGGCTACACCTTC. Its translation is CASSEQGTDGYTF.

J is TRBJ2-5 and V is TRBV5-1; D possibly matches TRBD1 or TRBD2 (6 bases each). There are 16 residues in the CDR3. CDR1 is SGHRS, CDR2 YFSETQ, per germline. V was shortened by 0 bases and J by 1 base, with 13 bases between the two germline ends. The CDR3 spells CASSLGGGTTQETQYF. CDR3 sequence (DNA): TGCGCCAGCAGCTTGGGAGGGGGGACCACCCAAGAGACCCAGTACTTC.

The CDR3 DNA reads as TGTGCCAGCAGCCAAGATGAGCGGGAAATCGGGGAGCTGTTTTTT. As protein: CASSQDEREIGELFF. The rearrangement joins TRBV4-2 to TRBJ2-2, with 7 bases lining up with TRBD2. The CDR3 runs to 15 residues. The V gene end was trimmed by 0 bases and the J gene end by 7 bases; junction bases not matched to a gene: 5. The germline V gene encodes CDR1 LGHNA and CDR2 YNFKEQ.

Regarding this clone: A read error is likely here: a far larger clone is one base away. Other DNA sequences of this sample code for an identical CDR3. V and J are TRBV10-3 and TRBJ1-2; TRBD1 matches at 7 bases. The CDR3 sequence is 13 residues long. Germline V CDR1 and CDR2: ENHRY, SYGVKD. For the CDR3, the DNA is TGTGCCATTAGTGAGACAGGGACGGCCGGCTACACCTTC. It is translated as CAISETGTAGYTF.